What follows are 21 T cell receptor beta chains derived from one specimen sequenced in a study of blood T cell repertoires in COVID-19 (dated by TCRdb to about 2020). The library was obtained by the immunoSEQ multiplex PCR assay. In TCRdb, the immuneACCESS table is reduced to in-frame sequences with V and J assigned. These tables do not hold every clone; where another copy was compared, an unresolved V gene accounts for under half, and the others remain unexplained. Counted in this sample were hundreds of thousands of clones; less than 90% of them appeared once. The ten largest clones capture more than 0.8% of the sample. Sequencing was performed on PBMCs or T cells enriched from blood (not recorded which). The receptors here all came from a woman younger than 45 who had recovered from COVID-19.

CDR3 in amino acids: CASSRDNNIQYF. The CDR3 DNA sequence: TGCGCCAGCAGCCGGGACAACAACATTCAGTACTTC. The chain recombines TRBV5-1 with TRBJ2-4; maybe TRBD1 (6 bases). CDR3 length: 12 residues. V shed 4 bases and J shed 7 bases, with 9 bases lying between them. Germline V gene data show CDR1 as SGHRS and CDR2 as YFSETQ.

Ten or more counts support this clone. V gene TRBV28 combines with J gene TRBJ1-5; D gene unclear. Trimming removed 1 base at V and 0 bases at J, with 7 bases between. CDR3 length: 15 amino acids. Germline loops: CDR1 MDHEN, CDR2 SYDVKM. Written as DNA, the CDR3 is TGTGCCAGCAGTTTATTGGAGGGTAGCAATCAGCCCCAGCATTTT. It translates to CASSLLEGSNQPQHF.

V and J are TRBV9 and TRBJ2-5, with TRBD1 identical over 8 bases. After removal of 3 bases from V and 1 base from J, the junction contained 5 bases not matched to a gene. The CDR3 covers 15 residues. CDR1 is SGDLS, CDR2 YYNGEE, per germline. The CDR3 loop is CASSGGDRSQETQYF. DNA for the CDR3: TGTGCCAGCAGCGGGGGGGACAGGAGCCAAGAGACCCAGTACTTC.

The table lists this clone with a few counts. The J gene is TRBJ1-6, the V gene TRBV28; TRBD1 agrees at 8 bases. With 6 bases clipped from V and 7 bases from J, the junction kept 2 bases outside the gene matches. The CDR3 consists of 13 residues. Germline CDR1 and CDR2: MDHEN and SYDVKM. The chain's CDR3 is CASRTGGNSPLHF. The CDR3 DNA reads TGTGCCAGCAGAACAGGGGGGAATTCACCCCTCCACTTT.

The chain couples TRBV5-1 to TRBJ2-2; TRBD2 aligns across 13 bases. V lost 4 bases, J lost 4 bases, and 13 bases stayed unmatched. The CDR3 sequence is 19 residues long. CDR1 and CDR2 from the germline V gene are SGHRS and YFSETQ. The CDR3 loop is CASSPGIWGLAGTTGELFF. CDR3 DNA: TGCGCCAGCAGCCCTGGAATCTGGGGACTAGCGGGAACCACCGGGGAGCTGTTTTTT. The entire variable domain, with the rest obtained from reference TRBV5-1 and TRBJ2-2, is as follows: KAGVTQTPRYLIKTRGQQVTLSCSPISGHRSVSWYQQTPGQGLQFLFEYFSETQRNKGNFPGRFSGRQFSNSRSEMNVSTLELGDSALYLCASSPGIWGLAGTTGELFFGEGSRLTVL.

The rearrangement uses TRBV19 and TRBJ2-2, with D perhaps matching TRBD2 (6 bases). The V end lost 3 bases, the J end lost 5 bases, and 19 bases lay between the germline ends. Germline CDR1 and CDR2: LNHDA and SQIVND (reference sequence). CDR3 length: 17 amino acids. CDR3 nucleotides: TGTGCCAGTAGTATGTTGGGAAGGGGACTTCTAACCGGGGAGCTGTTTTTT. Protein sequence: CASSMLGRGLLTGELFF.

The rearrangement joins TRBV30 to TRBJ2-2, with 8 bases that match TRBD1. The CDR3 runs to 16 residues. The V segment lost 4 bases and the J segment 0 bases; nucleotides outside the gene matches: 7. Germline loops: CDR1 GTSNPN, CDR2 SVGIG (reference sequence). The CDR3 DNA reads as TGTGCCTGGATACGCAGGGGGCATACGAACACCGGGGAGCTGTTTTTT. It is translated as CAWIRRGHTNTGELFF.

The chain combines TRBV14 with TRBJ2-7; 7 positions agree with TRBD2. Germline V CDR1 and CDR2: SGHDN, FVKESK. The length of the CDR3 is 14 residues. With V trimmed by 4 bases and J by 2 bases, 5 bases remained unmatched. The CDR3: CASSLMRGTYEQYF. CDR3 coding DNA: TGTGCCAGCAGCCTTATGCGGGGGACCTACGAGCAGTACTTC.

The V call is TRBV18, the J call TRBJ2-7; tentatively, D is TRBD2 (6 bases). The CDR3 has 14 amino acids. Trimming left V 2 bases short and J 2 bases short, with 10 bases between. The V gene's germline CDR1 is KGHSH and CDR2 LQKENI. CDR3 amino acids: CASSPTSTPYEQYF. DNA of the CDR3: TGTGCCAGCTCACCAACTAGCACCCCCTACGAGCAGTACTTC.

The rearrangement links TRBV19 to TRBJ1-5; 7 bases align to TRBD1. The ends lost 4 bases at V and 1 base at J; junction bases unmatched: 7. Germline lookup yields CDR1 LNHDA and CDR2 SQIVND (reference sequence). CDR3 length equals 16 residues. The CDR3 loop is CASSTQTGPSNQPQHF. The CDR3 DNA follows: TGTGCCAGTAGTACACAGACAGGGCCAAGCAATCAGCCCCAGCATTTT.

The table lists this clone with a count of one. The rearrangement joins TRBV15 to TRBJ2-7, with 8 bases lining up with TRBD1. There are 16 residues in the CDR3. After removal of 1 base from V and 2 bases from J, the junction contained 7 bases not matched to a gene. Per the germline V gene, CDR1 is LNHNV and CDR2 is YYDKDF (reference sequence). CDR3 nucleotide sequence: TGTGCCACCAGCAGAGGGATAGGACAGGGTACCTACGAGCAGTACTTC. Its protein product is CATSRGIGQGTYEQYF.

The chain links TRBV7-8 to TRBJ2-7, with 9 bases fitting TRBD1. V dropped 2 bases and J dropped 3; count of bases not matched to a gene: 2. The CDR3 extends over 14 amino acids. From germline, CDR1 is SGHVS and CDR2 FQNEAQ. The chain's CDR3 is CASSLRDRVYEQYF. The CDR3 DNA reads as TGTGCCAGCAGCTTACGGGACAGGGTCTACGAGCAGTACTTC.

At least ten counts were recorded for this clone. The genes are TRBV27 and TRBJ1-1; D ambiguous. Per germline, CDR1 MNHEY and CDR2 SMNVEV (reference sequence). The V and J ends lost 8 bases and 10 bases respectively, with 23 bases between them. The CDR3 sequence is 14 residues long. CDR3 DNA sequence: TGTGCCAGCGGCCATAGACACCCTTCACCCGGAGCTTTCTTT. As protein: CASGHRHPSPGAFF.

The V and J genes are TRBV19 and TRBJ1-6, with TRBD1 matching over 9 bases. Trimming at V came to 7 bases and at J to 8 bases, leaving 12 bases not matched to a gene. This CDR3 comprises 16 residues. CDR1 is LNHDA and CDR2 is SQIVND in the germline V gene (reference sequence). In DNA, the CDR3 is TGTGCCAGTACCATTGGATTGGACAGGGGTGATTCACCCCTCCACTTT. Translated, it gives CASTIGLDRGDSPLHF.

The chain combines TRBV10-1 with TRBJ2-4, with a possible D match to TRBD2 (6 bases). CDR1 is WNHNN, CDR2 SYGVQD, per germline (reference sequence). V was cut by 6 bases and J by 8 bases, with 17 bases left in between. CDR3 size: 14 residues. This CDR3 reads CASSGSTSSDIQYF. For the CDR3, the DNA is TGCGCCAGCAGCGGCTCGACTAGTAGCGACATTCAGTACTTC.

The chain links TRBV10-3 to TRBJ1-6; maybe TRBD1 (5 bases). Germline V CDR1 and CDR2: ENHRY, SYGVKD. Trimming shortened V by 3 bases and J by 7 bases, and 13 bases separated the two germline ends. The CDR3 contains 15 residues. This CDR3 is CAISDKGPPNSPLHF. CDR3 in DNA: TGTGCCATCAGTGACAAGGGGCCCCCCAATTCACCCCTCCACTTT.

This chain connects TRBV29-1 to TRBJ1-5; the match to TRBD1 covers 7 bases. The CDR3 totals 14 residues. The trim removed 4 bases at V and 10 bases at J, leaving 13 bases unmatched. Germline V gene sequence: CDR1 SQVTM, CDR2 ANQGSEA. CDR3 nucleotides: TGCAGCGTTGTAACAGGGGCAAATAGTTATCCCCAGCATTTT. Translating it yields CSVVTGANSYPQHF.

The chain recombines TRBV2 with TRBJ2-5, with 8 bases fitting TRBD1. This CDR3 contains 15 residues. V shed 7 bases, J shed 2 bases, and the junction held 9 bases outside the gene matches. The germline gives CDR1 SNHLY, CDR2 FYNNEI. The CDR3 is CASTLSRTGQETQYF. The CDR3 DNA is TGTGCCAGCACCCTATCGAGGACAGGGCAAGAGACCCAGTACTTC.

The J gene is TRBJ2-5, the V gene TRBV5-4, with 7 bases lining up with TRBD2. Trimming cost V 3 bases and J 4 bases; bases outside gene matches: 9. Germline CDR1 and CDR2: SGHNT and YYREEE (reference sequence). The CDR3 runs 15 residues. CDR3 loop: CASSSISGGGETQYF. Here the CDR3 DNA reads TGTGCCAGCAGCTCGATTTCTGGGGGGGGAGAGACCCAGTACTTC.

V is TRBV19 and J is TRBJ2-7, with a weak D call TRBD1 (6 bases). The CDR3 is made up of 15 amino acids. CDR1 and CDR2 (germline): LNHDA, SQIVND (reference sequence). Trimming removed 7 bases at V and 0 bases at J, with 16 bases between. In DNA form, the CDR3 reads TGTGCCAGTACCGCGGACAGCTCCCGCTCCTACGAGCAGTACTTC. As protein: CASTADSSRSYEQYF.

In DNA form, the CDR3 reads TGCGCCAGCAGTCCCCGAGGGCTTGGACTAGGGCTGGAATATGGCTACACCTTC. The encoded protein is CASSPRGLGLGLEYGYTF. V is TRBV10-1 and J is TRBJ1-2; no clear D. This CDR3 is 18 amino acids long. Germline CDR1 reads WNHNN; CDR2 reads SYGVQD (reference sequence). Between the trimmed V and J ends, which lost 5 bases and 5 bases, there was a span of 27 bases.